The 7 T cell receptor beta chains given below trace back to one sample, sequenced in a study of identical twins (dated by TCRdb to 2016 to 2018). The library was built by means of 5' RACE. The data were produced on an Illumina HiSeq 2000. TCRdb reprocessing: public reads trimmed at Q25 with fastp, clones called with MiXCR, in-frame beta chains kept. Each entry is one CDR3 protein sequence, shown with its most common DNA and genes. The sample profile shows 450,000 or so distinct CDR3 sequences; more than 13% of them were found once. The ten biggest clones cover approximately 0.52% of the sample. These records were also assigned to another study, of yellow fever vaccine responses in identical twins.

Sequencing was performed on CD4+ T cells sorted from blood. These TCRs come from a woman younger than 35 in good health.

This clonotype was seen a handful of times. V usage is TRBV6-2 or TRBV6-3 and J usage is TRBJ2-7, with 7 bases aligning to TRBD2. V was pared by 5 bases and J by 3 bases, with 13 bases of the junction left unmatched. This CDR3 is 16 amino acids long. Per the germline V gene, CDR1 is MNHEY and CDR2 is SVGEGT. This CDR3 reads CASSASLAAPRYEQYF. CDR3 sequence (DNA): TGTGCCAGCAGTGCGTCCCTAGCGGCCCCTCGCTACGAGCAGTACTTC.

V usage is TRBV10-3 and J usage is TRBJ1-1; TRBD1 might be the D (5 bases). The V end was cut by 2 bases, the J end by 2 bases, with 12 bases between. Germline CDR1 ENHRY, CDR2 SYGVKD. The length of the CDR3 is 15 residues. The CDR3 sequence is CAISEGGGKNTEAFF. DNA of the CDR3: TGTGCCATCAGTGAGGGGGGGGGAAAAAACACTGAAGCTTTCTTT.

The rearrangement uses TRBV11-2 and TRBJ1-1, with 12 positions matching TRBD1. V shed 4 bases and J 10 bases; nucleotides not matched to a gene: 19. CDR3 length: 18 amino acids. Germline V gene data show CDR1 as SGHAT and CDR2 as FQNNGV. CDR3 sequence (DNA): TGTGCCAGCAGCTCCAGAAAAAGACCGGGACAGGGGGCGGTTGGAGCTTTCTTT. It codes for CASSSRKRPGQGAVGAFF.

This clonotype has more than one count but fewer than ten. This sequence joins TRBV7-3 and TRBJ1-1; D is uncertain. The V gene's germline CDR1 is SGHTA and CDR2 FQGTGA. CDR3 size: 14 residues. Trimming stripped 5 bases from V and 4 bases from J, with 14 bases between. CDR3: CASSINPKATEAFF. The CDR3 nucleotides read TGTGCCAGCAGCATAAACCCTAAGGCCACTGAAGCTTTCTTT. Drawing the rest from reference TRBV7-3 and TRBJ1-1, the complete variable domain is GAGVSQTPSNKVTEKGKYVELRCDPISGHTALYWYRQSLGQGPEFLIYFQGTGAADDSGLPNDRFFAVRPEGSVSTLKIQRTERGDSAVYLCASSINPKATEAFFGQGTRLTVV.

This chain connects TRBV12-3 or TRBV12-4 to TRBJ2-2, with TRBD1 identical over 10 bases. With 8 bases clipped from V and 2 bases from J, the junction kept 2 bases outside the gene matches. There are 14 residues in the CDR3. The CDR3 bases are TGTGCCAGCGGGGACAGGGGCAACACCGGGGAGCTGTTTTTT. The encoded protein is CASGDRGNTGELFF.

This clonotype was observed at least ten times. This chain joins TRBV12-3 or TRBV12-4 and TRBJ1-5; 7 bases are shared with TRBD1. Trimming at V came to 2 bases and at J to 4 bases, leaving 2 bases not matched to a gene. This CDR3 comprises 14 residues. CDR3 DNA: TGTGCCAGCAGTTTAAGGGGGCCGAATCAGCCCCAGCATTTT. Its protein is CASSLRGPNQPQHF.

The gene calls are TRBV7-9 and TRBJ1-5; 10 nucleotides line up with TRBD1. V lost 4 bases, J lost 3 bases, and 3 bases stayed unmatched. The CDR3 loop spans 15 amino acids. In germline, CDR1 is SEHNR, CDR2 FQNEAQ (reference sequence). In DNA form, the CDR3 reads TGTGCCAGCAGCTCGGACAGGGGGGCCAATCAGCCCCAGCATTTT. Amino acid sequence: CASSSDRGANQPQHF.